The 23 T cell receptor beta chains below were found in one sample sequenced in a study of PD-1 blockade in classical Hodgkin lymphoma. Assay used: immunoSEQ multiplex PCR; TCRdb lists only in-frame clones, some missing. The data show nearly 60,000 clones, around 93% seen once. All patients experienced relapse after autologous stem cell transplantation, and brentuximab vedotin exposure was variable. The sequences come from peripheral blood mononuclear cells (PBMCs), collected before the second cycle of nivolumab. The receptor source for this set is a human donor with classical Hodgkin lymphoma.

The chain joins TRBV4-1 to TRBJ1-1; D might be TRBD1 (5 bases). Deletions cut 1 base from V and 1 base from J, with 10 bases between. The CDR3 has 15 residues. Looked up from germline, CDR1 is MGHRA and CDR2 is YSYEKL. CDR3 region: CASSQGWGTNTEAFF. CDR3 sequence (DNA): TGCGCCAGCAGCCAAGGGTGGGGGACGAACACTGAAGCTTTCTTT.

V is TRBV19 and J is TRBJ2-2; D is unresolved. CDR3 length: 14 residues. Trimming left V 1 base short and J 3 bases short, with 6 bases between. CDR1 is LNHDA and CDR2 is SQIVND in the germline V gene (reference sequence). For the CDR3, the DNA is TGTGCCAGTAGTATAGGATGGGACACCGGGGAGCTGTTTTTT. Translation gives CASSIGWDTGELFF.

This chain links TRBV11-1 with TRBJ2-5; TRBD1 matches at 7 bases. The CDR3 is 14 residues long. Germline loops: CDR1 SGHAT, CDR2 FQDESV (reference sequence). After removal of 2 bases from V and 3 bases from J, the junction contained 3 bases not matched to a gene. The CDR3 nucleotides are TGTGCCAGCAGCTTAACAGGGGTGGAAGAGACCCAGTACTTC. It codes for CASSLTGVEETQYF.

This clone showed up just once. This CDR3 is CASSLVGAVSNQPQHF. The CDR3 DNA follows: TGTGCCAGCAGCTTAGTTGGGGCAGTGAGCAATCAGCCCCAGCATTTT. The gene calls are TRBV7-8 and TRBJ1-5; possible D gene TRBD1, 5 bases. Germline V lookup: CDR1 SGHVS, CDR2 FQNEAQ. The V end was cut by 1 base, the J end by 1 base, with 11 bases between. The CDR3 consists of 16 residues.

CDR3 DNA sequence: TGTGCCAGCAGCCCAGGCCAGCGGGGGGGCGTTGGAGATACGCAGTATTTT. It specifies CASSPGQRGGVGDTQYF. The chain recombines TRBV5-4 with TRBJ2-3; 10 positions agree with TRBD2. CDR3 length: 17 amino acids. The J segment lost 5 bases and the V segment lost 4 bases, leaving 13 bases of the junction unmatched. CDR1 is SGHNT and CDR2 is YYREEE in the germline V gene (reference sequence).

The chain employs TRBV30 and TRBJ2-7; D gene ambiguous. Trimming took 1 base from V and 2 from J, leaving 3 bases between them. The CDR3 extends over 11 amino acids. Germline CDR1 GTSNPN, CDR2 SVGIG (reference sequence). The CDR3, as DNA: TGTGCCTGGAGTGAAGCCTACGAGCAGTACTTC. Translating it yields CAWSEAYEQYF.

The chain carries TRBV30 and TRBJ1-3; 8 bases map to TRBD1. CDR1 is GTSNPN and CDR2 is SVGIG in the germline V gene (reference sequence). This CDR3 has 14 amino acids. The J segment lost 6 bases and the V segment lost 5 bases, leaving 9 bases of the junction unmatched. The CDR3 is CAWGPTGGPNTIYF. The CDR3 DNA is TGTGCCTGGGGTCCCACAGGGGGGCCAAACACCATATATTTT.

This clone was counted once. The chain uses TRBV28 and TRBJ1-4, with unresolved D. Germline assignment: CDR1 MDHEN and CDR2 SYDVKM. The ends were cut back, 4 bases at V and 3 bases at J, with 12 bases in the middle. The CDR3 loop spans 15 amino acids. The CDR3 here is CASSYDVPANEKLFF. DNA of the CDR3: TGTGCCAGCAGTTACGACGTCCCGGCTAATGAAAAACTGTTTTTT. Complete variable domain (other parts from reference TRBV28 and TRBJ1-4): DVKVTQSSRYLVKRTGEKVFLECVQDMDHENMFWYRQDPGLGLRLIYFSYDVKMKEKGDIPEGYSVSREKKERFSLILESASTNQTSMYLCASSYDVPANEKLFFGSGTQLSVL.

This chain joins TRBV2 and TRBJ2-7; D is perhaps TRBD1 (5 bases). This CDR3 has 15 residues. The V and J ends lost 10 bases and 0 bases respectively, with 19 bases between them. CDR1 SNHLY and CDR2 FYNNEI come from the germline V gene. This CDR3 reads CAIDKQGSASYEQYF. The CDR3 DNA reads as TGTGCCATCGACAAGCAGGGAAGTGCCTCCTACGAGCAGTACTTC.

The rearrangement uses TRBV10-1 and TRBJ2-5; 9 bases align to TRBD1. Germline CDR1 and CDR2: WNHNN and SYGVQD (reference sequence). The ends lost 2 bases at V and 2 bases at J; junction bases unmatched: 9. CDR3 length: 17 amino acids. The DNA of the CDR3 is TGCGCCAGCAGTGAGGGGGACAGGGATCCAACTCAAGAGACCCAGTACTTC. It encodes CASSEGDRDPTQETQYF.

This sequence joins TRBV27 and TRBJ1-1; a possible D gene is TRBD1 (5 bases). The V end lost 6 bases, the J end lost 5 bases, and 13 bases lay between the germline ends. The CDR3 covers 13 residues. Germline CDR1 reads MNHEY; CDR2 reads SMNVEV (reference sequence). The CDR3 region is CASSLIGDTEAFF. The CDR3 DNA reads TGTGCCAGCAGCTTAATAGGGGATACTGAAGCTTTCTTT.

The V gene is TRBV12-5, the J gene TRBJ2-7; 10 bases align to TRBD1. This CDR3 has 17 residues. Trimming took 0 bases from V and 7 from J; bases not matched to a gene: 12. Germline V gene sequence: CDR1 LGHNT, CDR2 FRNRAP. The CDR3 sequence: CASGLVPPGQGKVEQYF. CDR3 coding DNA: TGTGCTAGTGGTTTGGTACCCCCGGGACAGGGGAAAGTAGAGCAGTACTTC.

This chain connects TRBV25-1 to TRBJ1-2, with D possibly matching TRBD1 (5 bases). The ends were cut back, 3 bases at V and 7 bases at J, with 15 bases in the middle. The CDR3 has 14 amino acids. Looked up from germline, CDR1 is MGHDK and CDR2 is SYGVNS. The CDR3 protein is CASSDRGAPAGYTF. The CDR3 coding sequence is TGTGCCAGCAGTGATAGAGGGGCGCCAGCTGGCTACACCTTC.

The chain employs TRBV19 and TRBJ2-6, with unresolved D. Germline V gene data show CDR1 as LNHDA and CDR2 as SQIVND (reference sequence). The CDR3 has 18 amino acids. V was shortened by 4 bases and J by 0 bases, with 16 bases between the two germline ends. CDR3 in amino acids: CASSTSGRLNSGANVLTF. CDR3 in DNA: TGTGCCAGTAGTACGTCGGGTAGGCTGAACTCTGGGGCCAACGTCCTGACTTTC.

The CDR3 nucleotides read TGTGCCAGTAGTATACGGAATGGGGCAGATACGCAGTATTTT. This sequence encodes CASSIRNGADTQYF. The chain is built from TRBV19 and TRBJ2-3; no definite D call. CDR1 and CDR2 from the germline V gene are LNHDA and SQIVND (reference sequence). The CDR3 is 14 residues long. Deletions cut 2 bases from V and 4 bases from J, with 10 bases between.

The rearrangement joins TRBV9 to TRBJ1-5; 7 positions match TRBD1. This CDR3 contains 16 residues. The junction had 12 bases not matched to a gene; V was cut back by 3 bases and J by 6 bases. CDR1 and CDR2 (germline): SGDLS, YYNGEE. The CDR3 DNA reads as TGTGCCAGCAGCGCCACAGGAGACAGGGCGGGTCAGCCCCAGCATTTT. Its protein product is CASSATGDRAGQPQHF.

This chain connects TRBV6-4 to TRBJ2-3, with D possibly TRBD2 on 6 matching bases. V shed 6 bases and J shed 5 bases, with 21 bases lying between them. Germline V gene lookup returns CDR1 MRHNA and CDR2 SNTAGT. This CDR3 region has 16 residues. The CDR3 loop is CASSLRGLVGGDTQYF. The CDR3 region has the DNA TGTGCCAGCAGCCTTCGGGGCCTGGTGGGGGGAGATACGCAGTATTTT.

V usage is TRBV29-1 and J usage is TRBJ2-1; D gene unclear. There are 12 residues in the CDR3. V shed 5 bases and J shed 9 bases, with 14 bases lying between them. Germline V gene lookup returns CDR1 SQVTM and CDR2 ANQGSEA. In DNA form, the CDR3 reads TGCAGCGTTCCGGCGGTACGAGGTGAGCAGTTCTTC. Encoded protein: CSVPAVRGEQFF.

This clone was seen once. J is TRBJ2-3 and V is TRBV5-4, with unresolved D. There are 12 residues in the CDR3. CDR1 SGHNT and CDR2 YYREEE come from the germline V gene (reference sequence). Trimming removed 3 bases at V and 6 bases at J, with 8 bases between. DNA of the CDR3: TGTGCCAGCAGCTCAACCTCGGATACGCAGTATTTT. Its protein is CASSSTSDTQYF.

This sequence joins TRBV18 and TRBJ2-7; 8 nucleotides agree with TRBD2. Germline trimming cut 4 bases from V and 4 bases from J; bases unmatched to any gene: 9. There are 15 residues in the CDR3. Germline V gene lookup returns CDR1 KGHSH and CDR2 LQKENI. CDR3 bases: TGTGCCAGCTCACAAACGGGGGGGACGGGGTACGAGCAGTACTTC. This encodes CASSQTGGTGYEQYF.

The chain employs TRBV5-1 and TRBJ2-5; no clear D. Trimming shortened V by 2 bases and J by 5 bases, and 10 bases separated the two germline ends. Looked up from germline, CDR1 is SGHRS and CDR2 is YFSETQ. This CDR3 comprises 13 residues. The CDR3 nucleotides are TGCGCCAGCAGCTTTGACATGAGCGAGACCCAGTACTTC. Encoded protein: CASSFDMSETQYF.

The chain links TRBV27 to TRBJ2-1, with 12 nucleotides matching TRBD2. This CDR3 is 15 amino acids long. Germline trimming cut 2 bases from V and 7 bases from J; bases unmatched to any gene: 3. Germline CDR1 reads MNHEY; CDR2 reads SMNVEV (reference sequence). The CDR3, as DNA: TGTGCCAGCAGTTTAGGACTAGCGGGGAGAAATGAGCAGTTCTTC. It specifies CASSLGLAGRNEQFF.

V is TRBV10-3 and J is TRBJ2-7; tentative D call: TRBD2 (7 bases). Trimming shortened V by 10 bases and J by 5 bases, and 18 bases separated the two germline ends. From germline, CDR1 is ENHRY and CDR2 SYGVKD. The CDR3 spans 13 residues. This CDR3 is CASWRGGKNEQYF. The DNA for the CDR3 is TGTGCCAGTTGGAGGGGGGGGAAGAACGAGCAGTACTTC.